Below, one TCR beta chain is given with its context. Its antigen is not identified. The germline V and J ends were trimmed by 2 bases and 0 bases, with 5 bases remaining between them. This CDR3 has 15 amino acids. Per the germline V gene, CDR1 is MNHEY and CDR2 is SMNVEV (reference sequence). The primer mix had 60 Vbeta and 13 Jbeta primers. Profiled with immunoSEQ multiplex PCR; TCRdb holds only in-frame clones, not every one. The repertoire holds over 75,000 clones, around 86% seen once, with around a tenth in the top ten. This specimen belongs to a study of cytomegalovirus exposure and HLA in healthy donors. The study's findings and limits: Some V segments (TRBV6-2 and TRBV6-3 among them) were excluded as indistinguishable. Prior analysis indicated that the majority of TCR beta V segments exhibited productivity approximately 90% or approximately 30% of the time.

The sample taken for sequencing was PBMCs. The chain employs TRBV27 and TRBJ2-6; D not resolved. The receptor was isolated from a young man in good health and CMV-seropositive. The CDR3 region is CASSLIHSGANVLTF. The CDR3 region has the DNA TGTGCCAGCAGTTTAATCCACTCTGGGGCCAACGTCCTGACTTTC.